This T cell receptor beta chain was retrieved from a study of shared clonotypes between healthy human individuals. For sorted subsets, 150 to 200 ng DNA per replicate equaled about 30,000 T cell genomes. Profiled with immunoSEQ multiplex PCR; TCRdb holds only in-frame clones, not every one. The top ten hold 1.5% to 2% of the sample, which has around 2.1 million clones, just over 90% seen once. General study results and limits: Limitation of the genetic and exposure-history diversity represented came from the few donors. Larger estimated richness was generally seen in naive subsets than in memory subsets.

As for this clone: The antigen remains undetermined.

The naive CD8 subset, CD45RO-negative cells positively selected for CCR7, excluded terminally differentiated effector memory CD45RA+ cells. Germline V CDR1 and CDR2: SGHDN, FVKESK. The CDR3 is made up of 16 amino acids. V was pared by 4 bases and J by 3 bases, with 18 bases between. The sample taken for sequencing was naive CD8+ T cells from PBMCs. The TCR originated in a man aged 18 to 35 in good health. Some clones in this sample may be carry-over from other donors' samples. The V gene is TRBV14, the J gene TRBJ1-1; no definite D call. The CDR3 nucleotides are TGTGCCAGCAGCCTTAGACCGGGGATTTACGACACTGAAGCTTTCTTT. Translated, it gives CASSLRPGIYDTEAFF.